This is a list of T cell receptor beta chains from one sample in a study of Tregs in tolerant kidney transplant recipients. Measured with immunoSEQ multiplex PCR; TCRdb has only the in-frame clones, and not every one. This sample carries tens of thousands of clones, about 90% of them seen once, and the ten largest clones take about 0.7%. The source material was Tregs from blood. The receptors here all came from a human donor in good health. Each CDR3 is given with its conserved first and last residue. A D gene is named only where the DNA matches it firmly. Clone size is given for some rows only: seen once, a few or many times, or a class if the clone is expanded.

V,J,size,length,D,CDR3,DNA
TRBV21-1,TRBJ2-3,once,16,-,CASSKGAGPNGGTQYF,TGTGCCAGCAGCAAAGGAGCAGGGCCGAACGGGGGGACGCAGTATTTT
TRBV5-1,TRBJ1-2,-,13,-,CASSFLREGGYTF,TGCGCCAGCAGCTTTCTCAGGGAGGGTGGCTACACCTTC
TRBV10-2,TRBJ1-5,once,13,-,CASRRGSLQPQHF,TGCGCCAGCAGGAGGGGGTCCCTTCAGCCCCAGCATTTT
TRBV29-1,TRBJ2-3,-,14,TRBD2,CSVARAGTTDTQYF,TGCAGCGTGGCTAGAGCGGGGACCACAGATACGCAGTATTTT
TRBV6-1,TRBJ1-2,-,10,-,CASRGIGYTF,TGTGCCAGCAGGGGGATTGGCTACACCTTC
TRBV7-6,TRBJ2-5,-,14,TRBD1,CASSFNRGKETQYF,TGTGCCAGCAGCTTTAACAGGGGAAAAGAGACCCAGTACTTC
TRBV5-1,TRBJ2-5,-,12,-,CASSLPPGTQYF,TGCGCCAGCAGCTTGCCCCCCGGAACCCAGTACTTC
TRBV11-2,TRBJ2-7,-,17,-,CASSPRPRDHYPYEQYF,TGTGCCAGCAGCCCCCGCCCCCGGGACCACTACCCCTACGAGCAGTACTTC
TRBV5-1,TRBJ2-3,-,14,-,CASRWGRVGDTQYF,TGCGCCAGTCGTTGGGGCAGGGTGGGAGATACGCAGTATTTT
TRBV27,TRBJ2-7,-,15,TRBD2,CASSPLAGFTYEQYF,TGTGCCAGCAGCCCCCTAGCGGGATTCACCTACGAGCAGTACTTC
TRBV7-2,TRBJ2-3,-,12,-,CASSLGPDTQYF,TGTGCCAGCAGCTTGGGTCCGGATACGCAGTATTTT
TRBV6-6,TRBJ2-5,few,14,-,CASSYSSSQETQYF,TGTGCCAGCAGTTACTCGAGCAGCCAAGAGACCCAGTACTTC
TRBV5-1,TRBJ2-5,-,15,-,CASSLVAGPQETQYF,TGCGCCAGCAGCTTGGTCGCAGGGCCCCAAGAGACCCAGTACTTC
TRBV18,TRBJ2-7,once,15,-,CASSPPGLKTYEQYF,TGTGCCAGCTCACCGCCTGGACTCAAAACATACGAGCAGTACTTC
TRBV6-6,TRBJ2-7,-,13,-,CASTRTDSYEQYF,TGTGCCAGCACCCGGACTGACTCCTACGAGCAGTACTTC
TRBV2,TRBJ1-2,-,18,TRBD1,CASSNTGGTQTVNYGYTF,TGTGCCAGCAGCAACACAGGGGGAACCCAAACAGTCAACTATGGCTACACCTTC
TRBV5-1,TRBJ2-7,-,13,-,CASSLSQFYEQYF,TGCGCCAGCAGCTTAAGCCAGTTCTACGAGCAGTACTTC
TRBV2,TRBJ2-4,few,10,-,CASGGTVQYF,TGTGCCAGCGGGGGAACAGTGCAGTACTTC
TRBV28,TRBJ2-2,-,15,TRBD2,CASSPGGAGTGELFF,TGTGCCAGCAGCCCGGGAGGGGCTGGGACCGGGGAGCTGTTTTTT
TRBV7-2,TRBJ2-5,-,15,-,CASSLGVGAVETQYF,TGTGCCAGCAGCTTGGGGGTGGGAGCGGTGGAGACCCAGTACTTC
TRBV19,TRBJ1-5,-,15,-,CASREQDHSNQPQHF,TGTGCCAGTAGGGAACAGGATCATAGCAATCAGCCCCAGCATTTT
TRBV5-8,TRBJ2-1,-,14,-,CASGKRLQLNEQFF,TGTGCCAGCGGGAAAAGACTCCAACTAAATGAGCAGTTCTTC